Below are 5 T cell receptor beta chains sequenced from a single sample in a study of blood T cell repertoires in COVID-19. Sequenced by immunoSEQ multiplex PCR; TCRdb stores in-frame clones only, minus some. Among roughly 500,000 clones, roughly 90% were seen once, and the ten largest hold 1.5% to 2%. Sequenced input: PBMCs or T cells enriched from blood (not recorded which). These receptors came from a woman aged 40 to 55 who had recovered from COVID-19.

The chain uses TRBV5-1 and TRBJ2-3, with D possibly matching TRBD1 (6 bases). CDR1 is SGHRS and CDR2 is YFSETQ in the germline V gene. The V and J ends lost 4 bases and 0 bases respectively, with 15 bases between them. There are 16 residues in the CDR3. The CDR3 region has the DNA TGCGCCAGCAGCCCCGGGACATTAGCTAGCACAGATACGCAGTATTTT. It translates to CASSPGTLASTDTQYF.

The chain links TRBV30 to TRBJ1-1, with a weak D call TRBD1 (5 bases). In germline, CDR1 is GTSNPN, CDR2 SVGIG (reference sequence). V lost 2 bases and J lost 5, with 15 bases in between. This CDR3 comprises 14 residues. The CDR3 region has the DNA TGTGCCTGGAGTAAGACCGGCAGGGTGACTGAAGCTTTCTTT. It yields the protein CAWSKTGRVTEAFF. Looking up the rest from reference TRBV30 and TRBJ1-1 gives the full variable domain: SQTIHQWPATLVQPVGSPLSLECTVEGTSNPNLYWYRQAAGRGLQLLFYSVGIGQISSEVPQNLSASRPQDRQFILSSKKLLLSDSGFYLCAWSKTGRVTEAFFGQGTRLTVV.

The CDR3 loop reads CASSFPRGEQYF. The CDR3 DNA is TGTGCCAGCAGTTTTCCTAGGGGCGAGCAGTACTTC. The chain couples TRBV12-3 or TRBV12-4 to TRBJ2-7; tentative D call: TRBD1 (5 bases). CDR3 length equals 12 residues. Between the trimmed V and J ends, which lost 3 bases and 6 bases, there was a span of 9 bases.

The chain recombines TRBV4-2 with TRBJ1-1, with 7 nucleotides matching TRBD1. V was clipped by 8 bases and J by 0 bases; unmatched bases: 6. The CDR3 has 14 residues. The germline V gene has CDR1 LGHNA and CDR2 YNFKEQ. The CDR3: CASQGQWMNTEAFF. Written as DNA, the CDR3 is TGTGCCAGCCAGGGACAGTGGATGAACACTGAAGCTTTCTTT.

This sequence joins TRBV27 and TRBJ1-1, with unresolved D. CDR3 size: 17 residues. Per germline, CDR1 MNHEY and CDR2 SMNVEV (reference sequence). With 1 base removed from V and 1 base from J, the gap between germline ends came to 16 bases. Here the CDR3 reads CASSLLPRGRPNTEAFF. CDR3 nucleotide sequence: TGTGCCAGCAGTTTATTACCCCGTGGCAGGCCGAACACTGAAGCTTTCTTT.